This T cell receptor (beta chain) was recovered during a study of cytomegalovirus exposure and HLA in healthy donors. Study outcomes and limitations: Solely CMV serostatus was available to characterize immune exposure. In a later analysis, a missense DCLRE1C variant was linked to TCR beta V- and J-gene trimming. High sensitivity and specificity were reportedly achieved when the classifier diagnosed cytomegalovirus status.

Primers: 60 Vbeta forward and 13 Jbeta reverse. TCRdb's copy holds only in-frame clones and misses some; the assay was immunoSEQ multiplex PCR. The profile shows around 200,000 clones, 86% of them singletons. Germline lookup yields CDR1 MNHEY and CDR2 SVGAGI. The CDR3 sequence is 15 residues long. Trimming left V 2 bases short and J 5 bases short, with 15 bases between. Turning to this clone: The antigen remains unidentified.

The sequence came from a woman in her twenties or thirties in good health and CMV-seronegative. Sequenced: PBMCs. The J gene is TRBJ2-5, the V gene TRBV6-5; possible D gene TRBD2, 6 bases. The CDR3: CASSYPSSGGETQYF. DNA of the CDR3: TGTGCCAGCAGTTACCCTAGCAGCGGAGGGGAGACCCAGTACTTC.